The next 31 T cell receptor beta chains were all read from a single sample in a study of blood T cells in healthy people across ages. The authors ran a second PCR of about 7 to 11 cycles using a sample-barcoded 5' primer and a J-beta primer mix. TCRdb reprocessed the 5' RACE reads with MiXCR, giving one entry per CDR3 protein. In the table there are roughly 2 million distinct CDR3 sequences, around 50% of which are singletons. Specimen: blood. The receptors stem from a woman in her forties in good health.

DNA of the CDR3: TGTGCCAGCAGCAAAAAGCCCCGCAGGGATAGCACAGATACGCAGTATTTT. Its protein is CASSKKPRRDSTDTQYF. This chain uses TRBV21-1 with TRBJ2-3; the table's D call TRBD1 went unverified against the DNA. TRBV21-1 is annotated as a pseudogene. The CDR3 is made up of 17 amino acids.

The chain recombines TRBV24-1 with TRBJ2-3; the match to TRBD1 covers 7 bases. There are 14 residues in the CDR3. The V gene end was trimmed by 6 bases and the J gene end by 4 bases; junction bases not matched to a gene: 6. The germline V gene encodes CDR1 KGHDR and CDR2 SFDVKD. CDR3 nucleotide sequence: TGTGCCACCAGTCCGGGACAGCCTCCAGATACGCAGTATTTT. It yields the protein CATSPGQPPDTQYF.

The chain carries TRBV5-1 and TRBJ1-6, with TRBD1 identical over 10 bases. Germline values: CDR1 SGHRS, CDR2 YFSETQ. Losses at the gene ends were 5 bases for V and 5 bases for J; bases not matched to a gene: 10. The CDR3 sequence is 17 residues long. CDR3 in amino acids: CASRSRQGASNNSPLHF. The CDR3 DNA reads as TGCGCCAGCAGATCACGACAGGGGGCGTCGAATAATTCACCCCTCCACTTT.

V gene TRBV20-1 combines with J gene TRBJ2-7; 9 nucleotides agree with TRBD1. The germline V gene has CDR1 DFQATT and CDR2 SNEGSKA (reference sequence). The CDR3 totals 13 residues. Germline trimming cut 6 bases from V and 6 bases from J; bases unmatched to any gene: 9. CDR3 DNA: TGCAGTGCCCCTGGGGGGACAGGGCTCGAGCAGTACTTC. Translation: CSAPGGTGLEQYF.

This clonotype has only one observation. V and J are TRBV6-2 or TRBV6-3 and TRBJ2-1; D is ambiguous. The CDR3 extends over 11 amino acids. CDR1 and CDR2 from the germline V gene are MNHEY and SVGEGT. Between the trimmed V and J ends, which lost 4 bases and 13 bases, there was a span of 11 bases. CDR3 in amino acids: CASSSGRSQFF. For the CDR3, the DNA is TGTGCCAGCAGTTCTGGACGTTCTCAGTTCTTC.

The rearrangement joins TRBV20-1 to TRBJ2-6; a weak D match, TRBD2 (5 bases). The germline V gene encodes CDR1 DFQATT and CDR2 SNEGSKA (reference sequence). Trimming pared 2 bases from V and 0 bases from J, leaving 14 bases between. There are 17 residues in the CDR3. The DNA of the CDR3 is TGCAGTGCTAGAATTCACTATCGGGGCTCTGGGGCCAACGTCCTGACTTTC. Translating gives CSARIHYRGSGANVLTF.

This chain connects TRBV20-1 to TRBJ1-2; TRBD1 is a possible D gene (5 bases). The length of the CDR3 is 14 residues. CDR1 DFQATT and CDR2 SNEGSKA come from the germline V gene (reference sequence). Trimming pared 4 bases from V and 3 bases from J, leaving 15 bases between. In nucleotides, the CDR3 is TGCAGTGCTAAGGGACGGCTAGGTGACTATGGCTACACCTTC. It yields the protein CSAKGRLGDYGYTF.

The DNA of the CDR3 is TGTGCCAGCACAATATCACAGGGGGCTCACGGCTACACCTTC. This translates into CASTISQGAHGYTF. This sequence joins TRBV12-3 or TRBV12-4 and TRBJ1-2; 9 positions agree with TRBD1. This CDR3 spans 14 amino acids. Germline trimming cut 7 bases from V and 8 bases from J; bases unmatched to any gene: 11.

The table lists this clonotype with a few counts. The genes are TRBV20-1 and TRBJ2-7; D ambiguous. The CDR3 consists of 10 residues. Germline loops: CDR1 DFQATT, CDR2 SNEGSKA (reference sequence). In nucleotides, the CDR3 is TGCAGGGCAAGTCCCTACGAGCAGTACTTC. Its protein product is CRASPYEQYF.

V gene TRBV29-1 combines with J gene TRBJ2-1; TRBD1 or TRBD2 may be the D gene (5 bases each). Germline V gene lookup returns CDR1 SQVTM and CDR2 ANQGSEA. The CDR3 runs to 15 residues. V shed 2 bases and J shed 3 bases, with 14 bases lying between them. CDR3 DNA sequence: TGCAGCGTTGAAAGAGGGGTAACCATCTACAATGAGCAGTTCTTC. This encodes CSVERGVTIYNEQFF.

This clonotype was recorded only once. J is TRBJ2-6 and V is TRBV29-1, with D possibly being TRBD1 (5 bases). Trimming took off 6 bases at V and 4 bases at J, with 25 bases between the two ends. The length of the CDR3 is 18 residues. The germline gives CDR1 SQVTM, CDR2 ANQGSEA. The CDR3 spells CSVKDQDVMTVGANVLTF. The CDR3 coding sequence is TGCAGCGTCAAGGACCAGGACGTTATGACAGTCGGGGCCAACGTCCTGACTTTC. Based on the CDR3 plus reference TRBV29-1 and TRBJ2-6, the full variable domain is SAVISQKPSRDICQRGTSLTIQCQVDSQVTMMFWYRQQPGQSLTLIATANQGSEATYESGFVIDKFPISRPNLTFSTLTVSNMSPEDSSIYLCSVKDQDVMTVGANVLTFGAGSRLTVL.

This chain links TRBV20-1 with TRBJ2-3; TRBD2 is a possible D gene (7 bases). The CDR3 runs to 13 residues. The V end lost 8 bases, the J end lost 5 bases, and 17 bases lay between the germline ends. The germline V gene encodes CDR1 DFQATT and CDR2 SNEGSKA (reference sequence). Here the CDR3 DNA reads TGCAGTACAATCCGGGGGGCAGTAGATACGCAGTATTTT. It yields the protein CSTIRGAVDTQYF.

The V and J genes are TRBV3-1 and TRBJ1-2; 7 bases agree with TRBD1. V lost 0 bases to trimming and J lost 0 bases; unmatched junction nucleotides: 10. CDR3 length: 18 residues. CDR1 and CDR2 from the germline V gene are LGHDT and YNNKEL (reference sequence). CDR3: CASSQDVGTALTNYGYTF. The CDR3 coding sequence is TGTGCCAGCAGCCAAGACGTGGGGACAGCTCTTACTAACTATGGCTACACCTTC.

The CDR3 DNA reads as TGTGCCAGCAAACGGGACCCTGGCGCAGATACGCAGTATTTT. It specifies CASKRDPGADTQYF. The rearrangement links TRBV6-2 or TRBV6-3 to TRBJ2-3, with D perhaps matching TRBD1 or TRBD2 (5 bases each). The CDR3 is made up of 14 amino acids. The germline V and J ends were trimmed by 7 bases and 4 bases, with 15 bases remaining between them. Per the germline V gene, CDR1 is MNHEY and CDR2 is SVGEGT.

The chain employs TRBV5-1 and TRBJ2-3, with a weak D call TRBD2 (7 bases). V lost 6 bases to trimming and J lost 5 bases, with 16 bases between them. The CDR3 runs 14 residues. The germline CDR1 and CDR2 sequences are SGHRS and YFSETQ. For the CDR3, the DNA is TGCGCCAGCACTCCGGGGGGCCCTATAGATACGCAGTATTTT. As protein: CASTPGGPIDTQYF.

The gene calls are TRBV4-3 and TRBJ1-6, with D unclear. Trimming pared 0 bases from V and 11 bases from J, leaving 8 bases between. The germline V gene has CDR1 LGHNA and CDR2 YSLEER. This CDR3 is built from 13 residues. For the CDR3, the DNA is TGCGCCAGCAGCCAAGATGCCGGGGCACCCCTCCACTTT. This sequence encodes CASSQDAGAPLHF.

The chain links TRBV11-2 to TRBJ2-7; 7 positions match TRBD2. Per the germline V gene, CDR1 is SGHAT and CDR2 is FQNNGV. The CDR3 runs to 17 residues. V dropped 0 bases and J dropped 5; count of bases not matched to a gene: 13. CDR3 in amino acids: CASSLDRGGGEVDEQYF. Here the CDR3 DNA reads TGTGCCAGCAGCTTAGATCGGGGTGGGGGGGAGGTCGACGAGCAGTACTTC.

This chain uses TRBV4-2 with TRBJ2-7; the D is unclear. Per germline, CDR1 LGHNA and CDR2 YNFKEQ. The CDR3 length is 13 residues. Trimming took 2 bases from V and 3 from J, leaving 8 bases between them. The CDR3 here is CASSQPDGYEQYF. The CDR3 coding sequence is TGTGCCAGCAGCCAACCGGACGGCTACGAGCAGTACTTC.

This chain links TRBV6-5 with TRBJ2-7; 7 bases fit TRBD2. Germline CDR1 and CDR2: MNHEY and SVGAGI. Unmatched junction bases numbered 10, after V lost 6 bases and J lost 2 bases. The CDR3 consists of 15 residues. This CDR3 is CASRGGTLGAYEQYF. The DNA for the CDR3 is TGTGCCAGCAGGGGGGGGACTTTAGGAGCCTACGAGCAGTACTTC.

This clonotype has more than one count but fewer than ten. This chain links TRBV10-3 with TRBJ2-4; tentatively, D is TRBD1 (5 bases). The DNA matches TRBJ2-7 better at its end, which makes the J call doubtful. The CDR3 has 14 residues. The germline V gene encodes CDR1 ENHRY and CDR2 SYGVKD. CDR3: CAISDPDSPYEQYF. Here the CDR3 DNA reads TGTGCCATCAGTGATCCCGACAGTCCCTACGAGCAGTACTTC.

This clonotype was counted between two and nine times. The chain is built from TRBV19 and TRBJ2-1; D may be TRBD2 (7 bases). V lost 5 bases and J lost 5, with 16 bases in between. Germline V CDR1 and CDR2: LNHDA, SQIVND (reference sequence). The CDR3 covers 15 residues. The CDR3 bases are TGTGCCAGTAGTTCCCCCGGGGGGCCTGACAATGAGCAGTTCTTC. Protein product: CASSSPGGPDNEQFF.

This clonotype was counted between two and nine times. The chain couples TRBV5-1 to TRBJ2-5, with D hard to call. Germline V gene lookup returns CDR1 SGHRS and CDR2 YFSETQ. CDR3 length equals 14 residues. Trimming left V 2 bases short and J 1 base short, with 9 bases between. The CDR3 DNA is TGCGCCAGCAGCTTCTCGGCAATCCAAGAGACCCAGTACTTC. Translating it yields CASSFSAIQETQYF. Using reference TRBV5-1 and TRBJ2-5 for the parts outside the CDR3, the full variable domain is KAGVTQTPRYLIKTRGQQVTLSCSPISGHRSVSWYQQTPGQGLQFLFEYFSETQRNKGNFPGRFSGRQFSNSRSEMNVSTLELGDSALYLCASSFSAIQETQYFGPGTRLLVL.

The rearrangement links TRBV5-8 to TRBJ2-5; 12 bases align to TRBD2. The CDR3 runs to 16 residues. V lost 0 bases and J lost 5; bases outside the gene matches: 5. Looked up from germline, CDR1 is SGHTS and CDR2 is YDEGEE. CDR3: CASSLGLAGASETQYF. In nucleotides, the CDR3 is TGTGCCAGCAGCTTGGGACTAGCGGGGGCGTCTGAGACCCAGTACTTC.

Comment on this clonotype: The junction departs from the called germline gene at one end, perhaps through a read error. The gene calls are TRBV10-2 and TRBJ2-1; tentative D call: TRBD2 (7 bases). The CDR3 consists of 16 residues. CDR1 WSHSY and CDR2 SAAADI come from the germline V gene. The CDR3: CASGELAGAEYNEQFF. CDR3 sequence (DNA): TGCGCCAGCGGTGAGTTGGCGGGGGCGGAATACAATGAGCAGTTCTTC.

The rearrangement uses TRBV7-8 and TRBJ2-6, with 10 positions matching TRBD1. Germline V gene lookup returns CDR1 SGHVS and CDR2 FQNEAQ. With 3 bases clipped from V and 0 bases from J, the junction kept 5 bases outside the gene matches. This CDR3 contains 18 residues. The chain's CDR3 is CASSLRQGAISGANVLTF. The CDR3 DNA is TGTGCCAGCAGCTTGAGACAGGGGGCGATCTCTGGGGCCAACGTCCTGACTTTC.

The chain has TRBV27 and TRBJ2-7; 13 bases are shared with TRBD2. The CDR3 is 19 residues long. The V and J ends lost 3 bases and 10 bases, in that order; junction bases with no gene match: 21. CDR1 is MNHEY and CDR2 is SMNVEV in the germline V gene (reference sequence). The CDR3 loop reads CASSFRVGLAGSPSVSQYF. The CDR3 DNA reads TGTGCCAGCAGTTTTCGGGTGGGACTAGCGGGGTCACCATCGGTGTCCCAGTACTTC.

This clonotype was detected a few times. This sequence joins TRBV4-2 and TRBJ2-3; 9 nucleotides match TRBD1. This CDR3 spans 18 amino acids. Germline V gene lookup returns CDR1 LGHNA and CDR2 YNFKEQ. Trimming took 1 base from V and 3 from J; bases not matched to a gene: 11. The CDR3 DNA is TGTGCCAGCAGCCAAGCCCCGCCTGGACAGGGGAAGACAGATACGCAGTATTTT. Its protein product is CASSQAPPGQGKTDTQYF.

This clonotype has a handful of counts. CDR3 DNA sequence: TGCAGCGCAACCGGGACAGGGGTCACAGATACGCAGTATTTT. Translating it yields CSATGTGVTDTQYF. The chain is built from TRBV29-1 and TRBJ2-3; TRBD1 agrees at 10 bases. Germline CDR1 reads SQVTM; CDR2 reads ANQGSEA. This CDR3 comprises 14 residues. V dropped 7 bases and J dropped 2; count of bases not matched to a gene: 6.

V is TRBV7-2 and J is TRBJ2-3, with 9 positions matching TRBD2. Per germline, CDR1 SGHTA and CDR2 FQGNSA. J gave up 2 bases and V 2 bases, and 5 bases lay outside the gene matches. The CDR3 sequence is 16 residues long. The CDR3 protein is CASSLISGGPTDTQYF. The CDR3 coding sequence is TGTGCCAGCAGCTTAATCAGCGGGGGGCCCACAGATACGCAGTATTTT.

In its sample, this clonotype was seen a few times. J is TRBJ2-5 and V is TRBV20-1; TRBD2 aligns across 11 bases. V lost 0 bases, J lost 2 bases, and 5 bases stayed unmatched. Germline-derived CDR1 and CDR2 are DFQATT and SNEGSKA (reference sequence). The CDR3 is 16 amino acids. The CDR3 sequence is CSARDDSGGGQETQYF. In DNA form, the CDR3 reads TGCAGTGCTAGAGATGATAGCGGGGGGGGACAAGAGACCCAGTACTTC.

This clonotype was detected a few times. The J gene is TRBJ2-5, the V gene TRBV24-1; TRBD2 might be the D (5 bases). The CDR3 consists of 15 residues. CDR1 and CDR2 from the germline V gene are KGHDR and SFDVKD. Trimming removed 5 bases at V and 5 bases at J, with 17 bases between. The CDR3: CATSVGSGDFETQYF. The CDR3 DNA reads TGTGCCACCAGTGTTGGCAGCGGAGATTTTGAGACCCAGTACTTC.